These T cell receptor beta chains were read from a single sample in a study of blood T cell repertoires in COVID-19. The assay was immunoSEQ multiplex PCR, and TCRdb's table has in-frame clones only and misses some. This table has 250,000 to 350,000 clones, about nine tenths appearing once. Sequencing input: peripheral blood. These receptors were taken from a man aged 18-30 years with active or convalescent COVID-19. Each CDR3 is given with its conserved first and last residue. The order of the fields is V gene, J gene, CDR3 protein.

TRBV7-3	TRBJ2-1	CASSPDRGLDNEQFF
TRBV18	TRBJ1-4	CASSLQGTTNEKLFF
TRBV7-9	TRBJ2-1	CASLAVPYNEQFF
TRBV27	TRBJ1-1	CASTASGPISEAFF
TRBV10-3	TRBJ2-7	CAISESEGLGYEQYF
TRBV6-1	TRBJ2-7	CASSGRSTGFLSPTYEQYF
TRBV4-1	TRBJ2-1	CASSQVWRTGGGEQFF
TRBV6-1	TRBJ2-1	CASSWSERVDEQFF
TRBV7-9	TRBJ1-1	CASSFPGTANTEAFF
TRBV9	TRBJ2-5	CASSFDINSQETQYF
TRBV28	TRBJ2-5	CASSSHPRYLKETQYF
TRBV5-1	TRBJ2-5	CASSVQVEETQYF
TRBV5-1	TRBJ2-2	CASCDSGQGVGELFF
TRBV28	TRBJ1-5	CASRPRGVYSNQPQHF
TRBV5-1	TRBJ1-6	CASSFNRGSSYNSPLHF
TRBV25-1	TRBJ1-2	CASSAGLGGYGYTF
TRBV5-4	TRBJ2-5	CASSFARGQETQYF
TRBV27	TRBJ2-7	CASSSGGLAGDYEQYF
TRBV3-1/TRBV3-2	TRBJ1-4	CASSSTGIKEKLFF
TRBV4-1	TRBJ2-7	CASSQATGFYEQYF
TRBV9	TRBJ1-1	CASSVDRGLGEAFF
TRBV6-6	TRBJ2-7	CASAGGAAYEQYF
TRBV7-9	TRBJ2-1	CASSLSWGTSGRAYNEQFF
TRBV7-9	TRBJ1-2	CASRLDGGDNYGYTF
TRBV4-1	TRBJ1-4	CASSMGLAELFF
TRBV29-1	TRBJ1-1	CSGRTGTMNTEAFF
TRBV3-1/TRBV3-2	TRBJ2-1	CASSQDEGEGGDEQFF
TRBV7-2	TRBJ2-1	CASSLVGGIYNEQFF
TRBV29-1	TRBJ1-1	CSVLKTYGVGHTEAFF
TRBV14	TRBJ2-5	CASSGRFSNGQETQYF
TRBV19	TRBJ1-5	CASRNRQGDNQPQHF
TRBV5-1	TRBJ1-6	CASSSKTGIDSPLHF
TRBV9	TRBJ2-2	CASSELAGGNTGELFF
TRBV27	TRBJ1-5	CASSTTGVDQPQHF
TRBV6-1	TRBJ2-1	CASSEGPGGPDEQFF
TRBV15	TRBJ2-3	CATSRDTLAYYGDTDTQYF
TRBV18	TRBJ1-3	CASSLDRVPDTIYF
TRBV3-1/TRBV3-2	TRBJ2-2	CASSHGTSGLGTGELFF
TRBV28	TRBJ1-5	CASSSAGQGNNQPQHF
TRBV21-1	TRBJ2-1	CASSNLAESDNEQFF
TRBV10-1	TRBJ2-3	CASSEGATDTQYF
TRBV6-6	TRBJ2-1	CASKNRQGVSNEQFF
TRBV18	TRBJ2-3	CASSPLKSQGKTDTQYF
TRBV6-5	TRBJ2-7	CASQMGLEQYF
TRBV13	TRBJ1-3	CASSSGQGVNTIYF
TRBV18	TRBJ1-2	CASSPQGADDGYTF
TRBV24-1	TRBJ2-5	CATSDWDSQETQYF
TRBV7-6	TRBJ2-7	CASSPTGHEQYF
TRBV3-1/TRBV3-2	TRBJ2-7	CASSHDRGANYEQYF
TRBV10-2	TRBJ2-7	CASSEQASVLPYEQYF
TRBV19	TRBJ1-1	CAETGENTEAFF
TRBV7-9	TRBJ2-5	CASSSSRGFSGVIQETQYF
TRBV4-1	TRBJ1-1	CASSQGARGAFF